Included here is one T cell receptor beta chain sequence, with context. No antigen is known for it. The CDR3 is made up of 14 amino acids. Germline loops: CDR1 MNHEY, CDR2 SVGAGI. These data belong to a study of T cell clusters in autoimmune cytopenias. Multiplex touch-down PCR amplified TRB using TRB-A and TRB-B pools in one tube. TCRdb reprocessed the multiplex PCR reads and stores each CDR3 protein as one record, lacking DNA. This table lists about 15,000 distinct CDR3 sequences. Each sample's input was roughly 250 ng genomic DNA, 38,000 or so genome equivalents. General study results and limits: TRB repertoire shifts in secondary cytopenia and chronic lymphocytic leukemia mostly reflected lymphoma, not autoimmunity. Healthy donors had approximately 2.9-fold more exclusive TRB clusters than active autoimmune hepatitis patients. Physiological T cell clusters of healthy donors were apparently absent in primary autoimmune cytopenia patients.

Sequenced sample: peripheral blood. This chain joins TRBV6-5 and TRBJ1-2; TCRdb calls TRBD1, which cannot be checked without DNA. This receptor was taken from a human donor with an autoimmune cytopenia or autoimmune hepatitis (not recorded which). This CDR3 reads CASRPGQGQTGYTF.